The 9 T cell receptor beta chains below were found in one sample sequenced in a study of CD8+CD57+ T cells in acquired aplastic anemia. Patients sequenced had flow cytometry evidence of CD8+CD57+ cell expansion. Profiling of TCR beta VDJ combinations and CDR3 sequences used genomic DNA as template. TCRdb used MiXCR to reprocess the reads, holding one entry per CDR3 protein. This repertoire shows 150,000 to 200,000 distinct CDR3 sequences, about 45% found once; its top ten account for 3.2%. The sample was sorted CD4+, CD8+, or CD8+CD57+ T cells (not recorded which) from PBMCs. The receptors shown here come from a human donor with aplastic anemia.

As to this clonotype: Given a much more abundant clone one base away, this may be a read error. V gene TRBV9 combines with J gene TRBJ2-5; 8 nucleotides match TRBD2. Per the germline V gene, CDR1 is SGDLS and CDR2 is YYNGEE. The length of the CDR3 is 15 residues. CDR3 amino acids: CASSGGTRFQVTQYF. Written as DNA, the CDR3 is TGTGCCAGCAGCGGCGGGACTAGGTTCCAAGTGACCCAGTACTTC.

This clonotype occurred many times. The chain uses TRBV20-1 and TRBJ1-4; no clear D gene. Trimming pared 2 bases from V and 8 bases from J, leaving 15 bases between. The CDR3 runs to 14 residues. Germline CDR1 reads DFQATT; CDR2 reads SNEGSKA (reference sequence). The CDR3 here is CSARIRPEGEKLFF. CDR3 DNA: TGCAGTGCTAGAATAAGGCCCGAAGGGGAAAAACTGTTTTTT.

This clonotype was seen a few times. The CDR3 is CASSLRGRTEAFF. The CDR3 DNA reads as TGTGCCAGCAGCCTCAGGGGCAGGACTGAAGCTTTCTTT. V and J are TRBV7-9 and TRBJ1-1, with a tentative D call TRBD1 (6 bases). Germline V gene sequence: CDR1 SEHNR, CDR2 FQNEAQ (reference sequence). The CDR3 totals 13 residues. Between the trimmed V and J ends, which lost 5 bases and 5 bases, there was a span of 12 bases.

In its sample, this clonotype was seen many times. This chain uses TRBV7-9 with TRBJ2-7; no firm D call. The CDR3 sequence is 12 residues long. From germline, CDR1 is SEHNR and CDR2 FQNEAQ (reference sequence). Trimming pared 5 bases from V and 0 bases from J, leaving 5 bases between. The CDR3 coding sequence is TGTGCCAGCAGCCCGAGCTCCTACGAGCAGTACTTC. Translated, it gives CASSPSSYEQYF.

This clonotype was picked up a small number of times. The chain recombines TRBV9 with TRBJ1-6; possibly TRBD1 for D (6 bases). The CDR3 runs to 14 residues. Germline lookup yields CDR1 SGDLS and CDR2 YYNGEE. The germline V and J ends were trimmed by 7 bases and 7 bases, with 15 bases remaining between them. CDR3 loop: CASSVGQGNSPLHF. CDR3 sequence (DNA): TGTGCCAGCTCTGTGGGACAAGGGAATTCACCCCTCCACTTT.

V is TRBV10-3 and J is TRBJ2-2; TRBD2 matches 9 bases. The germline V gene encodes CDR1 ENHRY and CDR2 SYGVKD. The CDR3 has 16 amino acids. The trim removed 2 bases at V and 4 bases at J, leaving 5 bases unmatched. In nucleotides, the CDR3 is TGTGCCATCAGTGAGGGGCTAGCGGGGACCACCGGGGAGCTGTTTTTT. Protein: CAISEGLAGTTGELFF.

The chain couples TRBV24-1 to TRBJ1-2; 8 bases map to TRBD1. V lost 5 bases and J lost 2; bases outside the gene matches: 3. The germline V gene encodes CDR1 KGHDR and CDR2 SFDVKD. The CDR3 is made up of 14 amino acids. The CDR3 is CATSARTGNYGYTF. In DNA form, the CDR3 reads TGTGCCACCAGTGCCAGGACAGGGAACTATGGCTACACCTTC.

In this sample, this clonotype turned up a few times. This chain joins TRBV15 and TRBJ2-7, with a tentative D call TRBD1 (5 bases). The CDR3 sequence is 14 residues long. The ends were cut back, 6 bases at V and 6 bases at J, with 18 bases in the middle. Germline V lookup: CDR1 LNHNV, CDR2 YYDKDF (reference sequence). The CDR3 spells CATSSRAGFSEQYF. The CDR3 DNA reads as TGTGCCACCAGTAGTCGAGCAGGGTTTTCCGAGCAGTACTTC.

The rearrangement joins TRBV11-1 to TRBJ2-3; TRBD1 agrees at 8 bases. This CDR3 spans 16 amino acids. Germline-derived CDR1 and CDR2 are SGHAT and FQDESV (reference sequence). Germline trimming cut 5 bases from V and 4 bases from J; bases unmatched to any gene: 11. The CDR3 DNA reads TGTGCCAGCAGCGGTACAGGGGGTGGGGGTTCAGATACGCAGTATTTT. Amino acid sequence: CASSGTGGGGSDTQYF. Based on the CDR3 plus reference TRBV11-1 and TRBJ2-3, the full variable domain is EAEVAQSPRYKITEKSQAVAFWCDPISGHATLYWYRQILGQGPELLVQFQDESVVDDSQLPKDRFSAERLKGVDSTLKIQPAELGDSAMYLCASSGTGGGGSDTQYFGPGTRLTVL.